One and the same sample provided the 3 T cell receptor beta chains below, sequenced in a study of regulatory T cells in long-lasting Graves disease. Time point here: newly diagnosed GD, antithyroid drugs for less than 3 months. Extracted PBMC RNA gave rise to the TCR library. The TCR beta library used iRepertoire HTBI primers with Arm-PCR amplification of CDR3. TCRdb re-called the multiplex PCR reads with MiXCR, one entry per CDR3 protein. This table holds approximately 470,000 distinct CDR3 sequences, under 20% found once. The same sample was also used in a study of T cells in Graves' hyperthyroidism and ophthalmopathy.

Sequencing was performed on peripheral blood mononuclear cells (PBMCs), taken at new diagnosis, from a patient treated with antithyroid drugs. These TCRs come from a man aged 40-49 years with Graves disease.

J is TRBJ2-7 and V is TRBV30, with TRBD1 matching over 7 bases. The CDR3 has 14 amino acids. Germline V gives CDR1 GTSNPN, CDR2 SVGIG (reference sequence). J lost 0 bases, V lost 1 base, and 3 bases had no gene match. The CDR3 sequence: CAWSGGTVSYEQYF. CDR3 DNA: TGTGCCTGGAGTGGAGGGACAGTCTCCTACGAGCAGTACTTC.

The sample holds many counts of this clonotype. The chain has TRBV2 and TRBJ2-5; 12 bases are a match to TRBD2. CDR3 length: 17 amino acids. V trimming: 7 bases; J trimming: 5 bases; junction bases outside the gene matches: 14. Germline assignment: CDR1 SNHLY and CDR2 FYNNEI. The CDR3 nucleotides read TGTGCCAGCATTCAAAGACTAGCGGGAGTAAATTCTGAGACCCAGTACTTC. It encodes CASIQRLAGVNSETQYF.

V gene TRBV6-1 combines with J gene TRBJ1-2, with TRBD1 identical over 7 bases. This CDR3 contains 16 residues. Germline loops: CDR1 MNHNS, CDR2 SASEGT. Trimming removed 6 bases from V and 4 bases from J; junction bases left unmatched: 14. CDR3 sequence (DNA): TGTGCCAGCAGCAACCGCGACACCACAGGGGCCTATGGCTACACCTTC. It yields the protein CASSNRDTTGAYGYTF.